The 14 T cell receptor beta chains listed next were all sequenced from one sample in a study of T-cell reconstitution after alpha-beta-depleted transplantation in children. As it was prepared, the TCRbeta library received unique molecular identifiers. TCRdb recomputed calls from the PCR reads with MiXCR, one row per CDR3 protein. The sample has about 350,000 distinct CDR3 sequences, about 17% seen once. The sample in question was PBMCs, mostly from graft donor cells, obtained 360 days after TCRalphabeta/CD19-depleted stem cell transplant. Receptors were obtained from a male patient aged 2-10 years who had a stem cell transplant for acute lymphoblastic leukemia, so the T cells may come from the graft donor.

This chain connects TRBV7-2 to TRBJ1-4, with a tentative D call TRBD1 (5 bases). Germline-derived CDR1 and CDR2 are SGHTA and FQGNSA. Trimming stripped 1 base from V and 8 bases from J, with 20 bases between. This CDR3 has 17 amino acids. In DNA form, the CDR3 reads TGTGCCAGCAGCTTAGGGACAACGGCCCCCCGAGGCGAAAAACTGTTTTTT. It yields the protein CASSLGTTAPRGEKLFF.

V and J are TRBV20-1 and TRBJ2-1; the D gene is possibly TRBD2 (5 bases). The V gene lost 0 bases and the J gene lost 1 base, with 13 bases spanning the gap. Germline loops: CDR1 DFQATT, CDR2 SNEGSKA (reference sequence). CDR3 length equals 16 residues. The CDR3 loop is CSARDDLLVSYNEQFF. CDR3 nucleotide sequence: TGCAGTGCTAGAGATGACCTACTAGTGTCCTACAATGAGCAGTTCTTC.

This clonotype has ten or more counts. The chain has TRBV5-1 and TRBJ2-7; D might be TRBD1 or TRBD2, each matching 5 bases. V lost 6 bases, J lost 9 bases, and 31 bases lay in between. The CDR3 totals 17 residues. CDR1 is SGHRS and CDR2 is YFSETQ in the germline V gene. The CDR3 DNA follows: TGCGCCAGCACCCCTAGGTTTTTGGACACCTCCCCGGGGCGGCAGTACTTC. Translating it yields CASTPRFLDTSPGRQYF. The entire variable domain, with the rest obtained from reference TRBV5-1 and TRBJ2-7, is as follows: KAGVTQTPRYLIKTRGQQVTLSCSPISGHRSVSWYQQTPGQGLQFLFEYFSETQRNKGNFPGRFSGRQFSNSRSEMNVSTLELGDSALYLCASTPRFLDTSPGRQYFGPGTRLTVT.

CDR3 nucleotides: TGTGCCAGCAGTGATGCTTTGCGAGCGGCCACAGATACGCAGTATTTT. It specifies CASSDALRAATDTQYF. This chain connects TRBV2 to TRBJ2-3, with D possibly being TRBD2 (5 bases). V lost 3 bases, J lost 2 bases, and 15 bases lay in between. The CDR3 contains 16 residues. The germline gives CDR1 SNHLY, CDR2 FYNNEI.

The chain uses TRBV14 and TRBJ1-1, with 9 bases aligning to TRBD1. The CDR3 is 15 amino acids. Germline values: CDR1 SGHDN, CDR2 FVKESK. V trimming: 4 bases; J trimming: 4 bases; junction bases outside the gene matches: 7. CDR3: CASSPQRQGGTEAFF. In nucleotides, the CDR3 is TGTGCCAGCAGCCCCCAGAGACAGGGGGGCACTGAAGCTTTCTTT.

The chain recombines TRBV24-1 with TRBJ2-1; TRBD1 matches 7 bases. Germline V CDR1 and CDR2: KGHDR, SFDVKD. The CDR3 is made up of 22 amino acids. V lost 0 bases to trimming and J lost 5 bases; unmatched junction nucleotides: 24. The CDR3 DNA reads TGTGCCACCAGTGATTTGTCCCCTACTCTGGACAGGACTCACGCTTTCGACAATGAGCAGTTCTTC. Translating it yields CATSDLSPTLDRTHAFDNEQFF.

This clonotype was observed a handful of times. The gene calls are TRBV24-1 and TRBJ1-5; possible D gene TRBD1, 5 bases. Trimming shortened V by 9 bases and J by 9 bases, and 17 bases separated the two germline ends. Germline V gives CDR1 KGHDR, CDR2 SFDVKD. The CDR3 extends over 13 amino acids. Here the CDR3 reads CATAGVGGWPQHF. The CDR3 DNA is TGTGCCACCGCGGGAGTGGGGGGGTGGCCCCAGCATTTT.

The V call is TRBV2, the J call TRBJ2-6; weak D call: TRBD1 (5 bases). Trimming stripped 5 bases from V and 4 bases from J, with 15 bases between. This CDR3 has 16 residues. In germline, CDR1 is SNHLY, CDR2 FYNNEI. The CDR3 loop reads CASSSLRVSGANVLTF. CDR3 bases: TGTGCCAGCAGTTCTCTCAGGGTTTCCGGGGCCAACGTCCTGACTTTC.

The V call is TRBV4-1, the J call TRBJ2-1; 7 bases line up with TRBD2. The V and J ends lost 2 bases and 0 bases, in that order; junction bases with no gene match: 19. This CDR3 spans 21 amino acids. Germline assignment: CDR1 MGHRA and CDR2 YSYEKL. The CDR3 coding sequence is TGCGCCAGCAGCCAAAGGTTTGCTACTAGCGCCCGAAGAGGCTCCTACAATGAGCAGTTCTTC. This translates into CASSQRFATSARRGSYNEQFF.

The chain couples TRBV7-9 to TRBJ2-7, with no clear D. The CDR3 has 11 residues. The V gene's germline CDR1 is SEHNR and CDR2 FQNEAQ (reference sequence). Trimming shortened V by 7 bases and J by 3 bases, and 7 bases separated the two germline ends. CDR3 sequence reads: CASTRSYEQYF. In DNA form, the CDR3 reads TGTGCCAGCACCCGGAGCTACGAGCAGTACTTC.

This chain uses TRBV27 with TRBJ2-5, with D perhaps TRBD1 or TRBD2 (6 bases each). CDR3 length: 15 residues. The germline V gene has CDR1 MNHEY and CDR2 SMNVEV (reference sequence). The V gene lost 3 bases and the J gene lost 2 bases, with 13 bases spanning the gap. The DNA for the CDR3 is TGTGCCAGCAGTTTGGGGGGCGTAGTACAAGAGACCCAGTACTTC. Translation: CASSLGGVVQETQYF.

There are many counts of this clonotype. The chain recombines TRBV10-3 with TRBJ2-7; D may be TRBD1 or TRBD2 (5 bases each). The germline V gene encodes CDR1 ENHRY and CDR2 SYGVKD. Between the trimmed V and J ends, which lost 1 base and 6 bases, there was a span of 19 bases. CDR3 length: 16 residues. The CDR3 DNA is TGTGCCATCAGTGAGTACCCGGGGTCAGGGTCCCCCGAGCAGTACTTC. Its translation: CAISEYPGSGSPEQYF.

The sample holds a few counts of this clonotype. V and J are TRBV20-1 and TRBJ2-7, with D perhaps matching TRBD1 (6 bases). V lost 6 bases and J lost 5, with 14 bases in between. Germline V gene lookup returns CDR1 DFQATT and CDR2 SNEGSKA (reference sequence). The CDR3 covers 12 residues. CDR3 DNA sequence: TGCAGTGCCGGAAGGGGGTGGAACGAGCAGTACTTC. Translating gives CSAGRGWNEQYF.

The sample holds a few counts of this clonotype. The chain combines TRBV4-3 with TRBJ2-3; 12 bases agree with TRBD2. Germline-derived CDR1 and CDR2 are LGHNA and YSLEER. Unmatched junction bases numbered 2, after V lost 1 base and J lost 3 bases. The CDR3 consists of 16 residues. DNA of the CDR3: TGCGCCAGCAGCCAAGCTAGCGGGAGGGCGACAGATACGCAGTATTTT. Its protein is CASSQASGRATDTQYF.